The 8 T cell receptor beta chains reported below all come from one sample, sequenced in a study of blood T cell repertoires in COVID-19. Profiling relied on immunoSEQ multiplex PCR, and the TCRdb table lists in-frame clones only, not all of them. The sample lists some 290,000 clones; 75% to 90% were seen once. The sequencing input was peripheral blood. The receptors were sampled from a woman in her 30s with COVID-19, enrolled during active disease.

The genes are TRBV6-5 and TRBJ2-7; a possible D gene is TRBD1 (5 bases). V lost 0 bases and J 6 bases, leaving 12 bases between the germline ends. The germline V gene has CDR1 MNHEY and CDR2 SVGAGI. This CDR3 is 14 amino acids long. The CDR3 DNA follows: TGTGCCAGCAGTTACTCCCCGACAGTCTCCGAGCAGTACTTC. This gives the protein CASSYSPTVSEQYF.

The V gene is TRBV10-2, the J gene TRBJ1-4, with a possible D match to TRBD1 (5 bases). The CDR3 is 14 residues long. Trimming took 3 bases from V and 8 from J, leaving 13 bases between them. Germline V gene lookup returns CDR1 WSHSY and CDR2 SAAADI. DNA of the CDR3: TGCGCCAGCAGTGAAAGGGCAGGGAAAGAAAAACTGTTTTTT. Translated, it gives CASSERAGKEKLFF.

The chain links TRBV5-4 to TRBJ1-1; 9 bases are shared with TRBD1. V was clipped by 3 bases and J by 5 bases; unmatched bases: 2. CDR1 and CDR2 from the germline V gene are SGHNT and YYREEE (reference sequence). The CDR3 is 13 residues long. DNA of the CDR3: TGTGCCAGCAGCTGGGACAGGGCTACTGAAGCTTTCTTT. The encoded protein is CASSWDRATEAFF.

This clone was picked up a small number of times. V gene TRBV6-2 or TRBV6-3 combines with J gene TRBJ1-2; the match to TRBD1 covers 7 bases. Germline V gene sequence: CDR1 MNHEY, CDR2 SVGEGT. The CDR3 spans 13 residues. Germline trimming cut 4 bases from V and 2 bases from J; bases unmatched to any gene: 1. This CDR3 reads CASSSQGNYGYTF. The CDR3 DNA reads TGTGCCAGCAGTTCACAGGGGAACTATGGCTACACCTTC.

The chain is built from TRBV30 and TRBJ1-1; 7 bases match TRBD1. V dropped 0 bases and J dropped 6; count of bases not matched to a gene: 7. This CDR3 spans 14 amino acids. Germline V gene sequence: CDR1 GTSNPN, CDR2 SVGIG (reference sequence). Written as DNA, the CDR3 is TGTGCCTGGAGTGTAACAGGGGTTGGGGCTGAAGCTTTCTTT. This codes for CAWSVTGVGAEAFF.

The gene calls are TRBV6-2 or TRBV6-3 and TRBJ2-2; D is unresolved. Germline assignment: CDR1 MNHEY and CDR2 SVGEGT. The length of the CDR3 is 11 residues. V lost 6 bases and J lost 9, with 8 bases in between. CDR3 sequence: CASSPLWELFF. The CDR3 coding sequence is TGTGCCAGCAGCCCACTATGGGAGCTGTTTTTT.

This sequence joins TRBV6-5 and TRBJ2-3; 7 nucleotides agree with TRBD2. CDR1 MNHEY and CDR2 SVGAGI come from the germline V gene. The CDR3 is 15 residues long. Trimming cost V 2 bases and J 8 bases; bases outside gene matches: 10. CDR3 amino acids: CASSYEASGRGTQYF. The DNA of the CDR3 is TGTGCCAGCAGTTACGAGGCTAGCGGTAGAGGTACGCAGTATTTT.

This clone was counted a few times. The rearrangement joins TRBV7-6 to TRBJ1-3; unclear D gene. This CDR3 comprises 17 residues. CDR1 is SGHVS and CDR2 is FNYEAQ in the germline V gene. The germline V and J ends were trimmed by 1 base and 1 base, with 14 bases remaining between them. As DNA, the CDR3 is TGTGCCAGCAGCTTAGTTAGGCCAGGAGGATCTGGAAACACCATATATTTT. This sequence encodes CASSLVRPGGSGNTIYF.